The entry below gives a single T cell receptor (beta chain) sequence along with its context. This CDR3 is built from 16 residues. Germline V lookup: CDR1 SGHTA, CDR2 FQGNSA. V shed 0 bases and J 4 bases; nucleotides not matched to a gene: 6. This sample was taken from a study of blood T cell repertoires in COVID-19. Repertoires were generated with immunoSEQ multiplex PCR, while TCRdb's copy carries only in-frame clones and drops some. This sample has hundreds of thousands of clones; about 87% occur once, and the top ten carry around 2.9%. The receptor was derived from a woman aged 45-65 years who had recovered from COVID-19. Sample: PBMCs or T cells enriched from blood (not recorded which). The V gene is TRBV7-2, the J gene TRBJ2-5, with 9 nucleotides matching TRBD2. The DNA for the CDR3 is TGTGCCAGCAGCTTAGCGCCGGCGGGAGGGCGAGAGACCCAGTACTTC. The encoded protein is CASSLAPAGGRETQYF.